These 24 T cell receptor beta chains were sequenced from one sample in a study of T cell responses to AZD1222 COVID-19 vaccine. Assay: immunoSEQ multiplex PCR; the TCRdb copy retains only in-frame clones and omits some. Of tens of thousands of clones in the sample, about 89% are singletons; the top ten hold approximately 10%. The sample was peripheral blood, taken 28 days after the second AZD1222 dose. Every receptor here comes from an adult who received the AZD1222 COVID-19 vaccine.

This chain uses TRBV2 with TRBJ1-6; 10 nucleotides align to TRBD1. CDR3 size: 15 residues. With 6 bases clipped from V and 5 bases from J, the junction kept 4 bases outside the gene matches. CDR1 is SNHLY and CDR2 is FYNNEI in the germline V gene. The CDR3 DNA sequence: TGTGCCAGCAGGGCAGGACAGGGGGATAATTCACCCCTCCACTTT. Translation gives CASRAGQGDNSPLHF. Supplemented by reference TRBV2 and TRBJ1-6, the full variable domain reads EPEVTQTPSHQVTQMGQEVILRCVPISNHLYFYWYRQILGQKVEFLVSFYNNEISEKSEIFDDQFSVERPDGSNFTLKIRSTKLEDSAMYFCASRAGQGDNSPLHFGNGTRLTVT.

The chain joins TRBV5-1 to TRBJ2-5; 10 bases are shared with TRBD2. The CDR3 has 16 residues. V lost 0 bases and J lost 5; bases outside the gene matches: 7. The V gene's germline CDR1 is SGHRS and CDR2 YFSETQ. The CDR3 DNA is TGCGCCAGCAGCTTGGGGAGCGGGGGGGCCTTGGAGACCCAGTACTTC. Residues: CASSLGSGGALETQYF.

In nucleotides, the CDR3 is TGTGCCAGCAGTTCCCGCAGGGGGGGACCTTATGGCTACACCTTC. The encoded protein is CASSSRRGGPYGYTF. This chain joins TRBV6-2 or TRBV6-3 and TRBJ1-2, with 7 bases matching TRBD1. V lost 4 bases and J lost 5; bases outside the gene matches: 10. The CDR3 consists of 15 residues. Germline CDR1 MNHEY, CDR2 SVGEGT.

The chain recombines TRBV10-3 with TRBJ1-2; no firm D call. The length of the CDR3 is 14 residues. V lost 4 bases, J lost 1 base, and 10 bases lay in between. Germline-derived CDR1 and CDR2 are ENHRY and SYGVKD. In DNA form, the CDR3 reads TGTGCCATCAGTGGGAATCAGATTAACTATGGCTACACCTTC. This translates into CAISGNQINYGYTF.

This chain uses TRBV5-6 with TRBJ2-2; the D gene could be TRBD1 or TRBD2 (5 bases each). CDR1 SGHDT and CDR2 YYEEEE come from the germline V gene. CDR3 length equals 15 residues. The germline V and J ends were trimmed by 7 bases and 3 bases, with 16 bases remaining between them. In DNA form, the CDR3 reads TGTGCCAGCGGATCTGAGGGGTACTACACCGGGGAGCTGTTTTTT. This translates into CASGSEGYYTGELFF.

The chain is built from TRBV7-9 and TRBJ2-7; D remains unclear. V was clipped by 1 base and J by 0 bases, with 10 bases between them. CDR3 length: 15 residues. Germline CDR1 reads SEHNR; CDR2 reads FQNEAQ (reference sequence). The CDR3 protein is CASSLGVGPSYEQYF. The CDR3 bases are TGTGCCAGCAGCTTAGGGGTGGGCCCCTCCTACGAGCAGTACTTC.

The chain uses TRBV19 and TRBJ1-5; TRBD1 matches 9 bases. From germline, CDR1 is LNHDA and CDR2 SQIVND (reference sequence). Germline trimming cut 6 bases from V and 6 bases from J; bases unmatched to any gene: 12. CDR3 length: 16 amino acids. CDR3 DNA sequence: TGTGCCAGTAGCGGATTACAGGGGGCTAATTTTCAGCCCCAGCATTTT. It codes for CASSGLQGANFQPQHF.

CDR3 in DNA: TGTGCCAGCAGTTTTTTGTCTCAATCCTGGGGGGCCAACGTCCTGACTTTC. Translated: CASSFLSQSWGANVLTF. The chain uses TRBV27 and TRBJ2-6; D remains ambiguous. Germline assignment: CDR1 MNHEY and CDR2 SMNVEV (reference sequence). There are 17 residues in the CDR3. The germline V and J ends were trimmed by 3 bases and 4 bases, with 16 bases remaining between them.

This clone was picked up one time. The chain uses TRBV15 and TRBJ2-2; TRBD1 is a possible D gene (5 bases). Germline loops: CDR1 LNHNV, CDR2 YYDKDF (reference sequence). V lost 0 bases, J lost 4 bases, and 12 bases lay in between. This CDR3 region has 16 residues. The CDR3 nucleotides are TGTGCCACCAGCAGAGAAGGGGCGCGAGGCACCGGGGAGCTGTTTTTT. Protein: CATSREGARGTGELFF.

This chain connects TRBV6-2 or TRBV6-3 to TRBJ1-1; TRBD1 might be the D (6 bases). Deletions cut 5 bases from V and 2 bases from J, with 12 bases between. The germline V gene encodes CDR1 MNHEY and CDR2 SVGEGT. The CDR3 is 14 amino acids. The CDR3 loop is CASSRAGTNTEAFF. The CDR3 nucleotides are TGTGCCAGCAGTAGGGCCGGGACAAACACTGAAGCTTTCTTT.

This chain connects TRBV27 to TRBJ1-1; D ambiguous. From germline, CDR1 is MNHEY and CDR2 SMNVEV (reference sequence). CDR3 length: 13 amino acids. The ends were cut back, 0 bases at V and 8 bases at J, with 10 bases in the middle. Written as DNA, the CDR3 is TGTGCCAGCAGTTTATCGAGGTTGACGGAAGCTTTCTTT. Translating it yields CASSLSRLTEAFF.

This clone was found once. The rearrangement joins TRBV5-1 to TRBJ1-1, with D perhaps matching TRBD1 (5 bases). The CDR3 has 15 residues. V was cut by 0 bases and J by 0 bases, with 9 bases left in between. CDR1 and CDR2 from the germline V gene are SGHRS and YFSETQ. Written as DNA, the CDR3 is TGCGCCAGCAGCTTGGCCGCACAGGTGAACACTGAAGCTTTCTTT. This sequence encodes CASSLAAQVNTEAFF.

V usage is TRBV3-1 (or the pseudogene TRBV3-2) and J usage is TRBJ1-2; unclear D gene. The CDR3 totals 15 residues. V was shortened by 4 bases and J by 0 bases, with 12 bases between the two germline ends. The germline CDR1 and CDR2 sequences are LGHDT and YNNKEL (reference sequence). DNA for the CDR3: TGTGCCAGCAGCCCGACGACGGATACTAACTATGGCTACACCTTC. It codes for CASSPTTDTNYGYTF.

The V and J genes are TRBV5-1 and TRBJ1-2; 9 bases map to TRBD1. Germline V gives CDR1 SGHRS, CDR2 YFSETQ. The CDR3 covers 17 residues. Trimming cost V 0 bases and J 4 bases; bases outside gene matches: 10. CDR3 sequence reads: CASSLVVSGTGPYGYTF. As DNA, the CDR3 is TGCGCCAGCAGCTTGGTAGTCTCCGGGACAGGGCCCTATGGCTACACCTTC.

The chain has TRBV5-3 and TRBJ1-1; TRBD1 matches 8 bases. TRBV5-3 is treated as an ORF (open reading frame) with a function not yet certain. Trimming removed 3 bases from V and 7 bases from J; junction bases left unmatched: 14. The CDR3 consists of 16 residues. Here the CDR3 reads CARSSEDGQGGLEAFF. The CDR3 DNA sequence: TGTGCCAGAAGCTCGGAGGACGGACAGGGTGGCCTTGAAGCTTTCTTT.

The genes are TRBV5-1 and TRBJ2-1; D may correspond to TRBD1 or TRBD2 (5 bases each). The germline V gene has CDR1 SGHRS and CDR2 YFSETQ. Trimming left V 4 bases short and J 3 bases short, with 17 bases between. This CDR3 contains 16 residues. This chain's CDR3 is CASSPRVGGLYNEQFF. DNA for the CDR3: TGCGCCAGCAGCCCCAGGGTTGGAGGTCTCTACAATGAGCAGTTCTTC.

The chain is built from TRBV28 and TRBJ2-2; 13 bases align to TRBD2. The CDR3 has 19 amino acids. With V trimmed by 5 bases and J by 3 bases, 12 bases remained unmatched. Germline loops: CDR1 MDHEN, CDR2 SYDVKM. The CDR3 coding sequence is TGTGCCAGCAGTCTAGGGATACTAGCGGGAGGGCCGGACACCGGGGAGCTGTTTTTT. Protein product: CASSLGILAGGPDTGELFF.

The chain employs TRBV15 and TRBJ1-1; no reliable D call. Between the trimmed V and J ends, which lost 1 base and 6 bases, there was a span of 12 bases. The CDR3 is 14 amino acids. Per germline, CDR1 LNHNV and CDR2 YYDKDF (reference sequence). The CDR3 here is CATSRARGRSEAFF. The CDR3, as DNA: TGTGCCACCAGCAGAGCGAGAGGGAGGTCTGAAGCTTTCTTT.

This clone came up many times. This chain links TRBV19 with TRBJ1-5; tentative D call: TRBD1 (6 bases). The germline V gene encodes CDR1 LNHDA and CDR2 SQIVND (reference sequence). The CDR3 totals 18 residues. The V end was cut by 0 bases, the J end by 0 bases, with 15 bases between. CDR3 DNA: TGTGCCAGTAGTATAGAAGGGTTACAGGGTTATAGCAATCAGCCCCAGCATTTT. Amino acid sequence: CASSIEGLQGYSNQPQHF.

This rearrangement joins TRBV14 to TRBJ2-7; the D gene is possibly TRBD2 (5 bases). Germline V gene sequence: CDR1 SGHDN, CDR2 FVKESK. V shed 4 bases and J shed 0 bases, with 13 bases lying between them. This CDR3 has 15 residues. The CDR3 nucleotides read TGTGCCAGCAGCCCCCAATCCAGCGGCTCCTACGAGCAGTACTTC. It is translated as CASSPQSSGSYEQYF.

This chain links TRBV30 with TRBJ2-7, with TRBD2 matching 8 bases. This CDR3 is built from 14 residues. Germline assignment: CDR1 GTSNPN and CDR2 SVGIG (reference sequence). Trimming removed 2 bases from V and 5 bases from J; junction bases left unmatched: 8. Here the CDR3 reads CAWSSGSVIDEQYF. CDR3 bases: TGTGCCTGGAGTAGCGGGAGCGTAATTGACGAGCAGTACTTC.

V gene TRBV29-1 combines with J gene TRBJ2-5; D remains ambiguous. With 4 bases removed from V and 4 bases from J, the gap between germline ends came to 13 bases. This CDR3 is 13 amino acids long. The V gene's germline CDR1 is SQVTM and CDR2 ANQGSEA. The CDR3 region is CSVVRSVGETQYF. The CDR3 bases are TGCAGCGTTGTACGGAGCGTGGGAGAGACCCAGTACTTC.

V is TRBV11-2 and J is TRBJ1-1; TRBD1 might be the D (5 bases). This CDR3 has 15 amino acids. Germline V gene sequence: CDR1 SGHAT, CDR2 FQNNGV. V was clipped by 5 bases and J by 3 bases, with 16 bases between them. CDR3 amino acids: CASSILQESDTEAFF. CDR3 sequence (DNA): TGTGCCAGCAGCATCCTACAGGAATCCGACACTGAAGCTTTCTTT.

Here the CDR3 DNA reads TGTGCCAGCAGCTTGAGGTCAGGGCCACTCTCCGGGGAGCTGTTTTTT. Translating it yields CASSLRSGPLSGELFF. The chain carries TRBV5-4 and TRBJ2-2; D possibly corresponds to TRBD1 (5 bases). The germline gives CDR1 SGHNT, CDR2 YYREEE (reference sequence). V was shortened by 1 base and J by 6 bases, with 16 bases between the two germline ends. The CDR3 has 16 amino acids. Based on the CDR3 plus reference TRBV5-4 and TRBJ2-2, the full variable domain is ETGVTQSPTHLIKTRGQQVTLRCSSQSGHNTVSWYQQALGQGPQFIFQYYREEENGRGNFPPRFSGLQFPNYSSELNVNALELDDSALYLCASSLRSGPLSGELFFGEGSRLTVL.